This T cell receptor (beta chain) was observed in a study of cytomegalovirus exposure and HLA in healthy donors. Points from the study as a whole: Most TCRs appeared rarely, but some public TCRs recurred in many donors.

As concerns this clone: Antigen specificity is unknown.

PCR primers comprised 60 Vbeta and 13 Jbeta primers. Data came from immunoSEQ multiplex PCR; TCRdb stores just in-frame clones and leaves some out. The sample lists around 150,000 clones, around 80% occurring once. The specimen sequenced was PBMCs. This TCR came from a male donor in good health and CMV-seronegative.

This CDR3 is CASSWGRTGNEQFF. The DNA for the CDR3 is TGTGCCAGCAGCTGGGGGCGGACAGGGAATGAGCAGTTCTTC. The chain links TRBV5-6 to TRBJ2-1; 8 nucleotides agree with TRBD1. Germline V gene sequence: CDR1 SGHDT, CDR2 YYEEEE. The CDR3 covers 14 residues. After removal of 3 bases from V and 7 bases from J, the junction contained 6 bases not matched to a gene.